The 10 T cell receptor beta chains below all came from one sample that was sequenced in a study of response to subunit inactivated influenza vaccine. TCRdb passed the RT-PCR reads through MiXCR, listing each CDR3 protein once. The sample consists of 600,000 to 850,000 distinct CDR3 sequences, approximately 14% of them appearing once. Material: PBMCs from blood, obtained 14 to 15 days before vaccination. These receptors were obtained from a man in his fifties who received an inactivated influenza vaccine.

In its sample, this clonotype was seen a few times. The chain couples TRBV29-1 to TRBJ2-1; tentatively, D is TRBD1 (5 bases). The CDR3 totals 14 residues. The germline gives CDR1 SQVTM, CDR2 ANQGSEA. The V gene lost 6 bases and the J gene lost 3 bases, with 15 bases spanning the gap. The CDR3 loop reads CSVRPRGNYNEQFF. DNA for the CDR3: TGCAGCGTCCGACCTAGGGGAAACTACAATGAGCAGTTCTTC.

This clonotype occurred a few times. The chain links TRBV24-1 to TRBJ2-1; no clear D. The CDR3 is 12 amino acids. The V end lost 8 bases, the J end lost 5 bases, and 9 bases lay between the germline ends. CDR1 and CDR2 from the germline V gene are KGHDR and SFDVKD. As DNA, the CDR3 is TGTGCCACCAAGTCTAATAACAATGAGCAGTTCTTC. Translated: CATKSNNNEQFF.

This clonotype was counted a few times. In DNA, the CDR3 is TGTGCCAGCAGTGAAGGGGGGCGACGGGAGTTCTTC. Protein product: CASSEGGRREFF. V usage is TRBV2 and J usage is TRBJ2-1; weak D call: TRBD1 (6 bases). CDR1 SNHLY and CDR2 FYNNEI come from the germline V gene. Deletions cut 1 base from V and 14 bases from J, with 12 bases between. The CDR3 spans 12 residues.

A few counts support this clonotype. The V gene is TRBV2, the J gene TRBJ2-1; D may be TRBD1 (5 bases). V was cut by 8 bases and J by 9 bases, with 11 bases left in between. The CDR3 contains 11 residues. The germline CDR1 and CDR2 sequences are SNHLY and FYNNEI. The CDR3 DNA is TGTGCCAGCGGCAGGGCAAGTGAGCAGTTCTTC. Translated: CASGRASEQFF.

This clonotype was detected a few times. The chain couples TRBV7-3 to TRBJ2-2; 9 bases match TRBD2. This CDR3 spans 14 amino acids. Per germline, CDR1 SGHTA and CDR2 FQGTGA. V gave up 7 bases and J gave up 6 bases; unmatched junction bases: 6. CDR3 protein: CASTAGTSPGELFF. In DNA form, the CDR3 reads TGTGCCAGCACCGCCGGGACTAGCCCCGGGGAGCTGTTTTTT.

The chain carries TRBV5-5 and TRBJ1-1; TRBD1 matches at 7 bases. There are 16 residues in the CDR3. Germline V gives CDR1 SGHKS, CDR2 YYEKEE (reference sequence). The junction had 13 bases not matched to a gene; V was cut back by 4 bases and J by 4 bases. CDR3 residues: CASSPLGGDSRTEAFF. The CDR3 nucleotides read TGTGCCAGCAGCCCCTTAGGAGGGGACAGCCGCACTGAAGCTTTCTTT.

The chain joins TRBV5-1 to TRBJ2-5; D ambiguous. CDR3 length: 14 residues. Trimming pared 0 bases from V and 5 bases from J, leaving 11 bases between. From germline, CDR1 is SGHRS and CDR2 YFSETQ. The CDR3 DNA is TGCGCCAGCAGCTTGGGGGCGCCGGCGGAGACCCAGTACTTC. Translating it yields CASSLGAPAETQYF.

The J gene is TRBJ2-3, the V gene TRBV7-8; the D gene is possibly TRBD2 (6 bases). The CDR3 is made up of 19 amino acids. Germline V gives CDR1 SGHVS, CDR2 FQNEAQ. The germline V and J ends were trimmed by 1 base and 3 bases, with 23 bases remaining between them. The CDR3 region has the DNA TGTGCCAGCAGCTTAGTGGTAGGGGTCGCGGGCGGGGCAACAGATACGCAGTATTTT. Its protein is CASSLVVGVAGGATDTQYF. Based on the CDR3 plus reference TRBV7-8 and TRBJ2-3, the full variable domain is GAGVSQSPRYKVAKRGQDVALRCDPISGHVSLFWYQQALGQGPEFLTYFQNEAQLDKSGLPSDRFFAERPEGSVSTLKIQRTQQEDSAVYLCASSLVVGVAGGATDTQYFGPGTRLTVL.

This clonotype was counted only a few times. V and J are TRBV24-1 and TRBJ2-7; D tentatively reads TRBD1 or TRBD2 (5 bases each). The ends were cut back, 3 bases at V and 7 bases at J, with 15 bases in the middle. There are 14 residues in the CDR3. CDR1 and CDR2 from the germline V gene are KGHDR and SFDVKD. The DNA of the CDR3 is TGTGCCACCAGTGATCCAGGGAAAACTAGTGAGCAGTACTTC. Translation gives CATSDPGKTSEQYF.

In this sample, this clonotype turned up a few times. The rearrangement uses TRBV4-1 and TRBJ2-7; 8 bases line up with TRBD2. Trimming removed 1 base from V and 2 bases from J; junction bases left unmatched: 10. The CDR3 covers 17 residues. Germline lookup yields CDR1 MGHRA and CDR2 YSYEKL. The CDR3 DNA follows: TGCGCCAGCAGCCAAGTGTTTACTAGGCGGGGGGCCTACGAGCAGTACTTC. Protein product: CASSQVFTRRGAYEQYF.